The rows below give T cell receptor beta chains drawn from one sample of a study of cytomegalovirus exposure and HLA in healthy donors. Clones were sequenced by immunoSEQ multiplex PCR, and TCRdb holds only the in-frame ones, with some missing. The sample consists of about 160,000 clones, about two thirds of them appearing once. Input material: PBMCs. Receptors originate from a woman aged 30 to 39 in good health and CMV-seronegative. The CDR3 runs from the conserved cysteine through the conserved F or W. The D gene is left open where the match is weak. Size is omitted from some rows. Given values are once, few, many or a class for expanded clones.

V gene: TRBV6-4
D gene: TRBD2
clone size: NA
J gene: TRBJ2-1
CDR3 protein: CASSARAGVGAHEQFF
CDR3 DNA: TGTGCCAGCAGTGCCCGAGCGGGAGTTGGCGCCCATGAGCAGTTCTTC

V gene: TRBV4-3
D gene: TRBD1
clone size: NA
J gene: TRBJ2-7
CDR3 protein: CASSPRTGMSYEQYF
CDR3 DNA: TGCGCCAGCAGCCCTCGGACAGGGATGTCCTACGAGCAGTACTTC

V gene: TRBV7-2
D gene: NA
clone size: few
J gene: TRBJ2-7
CDR3 protein: CASSLGQGSRTYEQYF
CDR3 DNA: TGTGCCAGCAGCTTAGGCCAGGGATCCCGAACCTACGAGCAGTACTTC

V gene: TRBV7-9
D gene: TRBD2
clone size: NA
J gene: TRBJ2-1
CDR3 protein: CASSSSSGGINEQFF
CDR3 DNA: TGTGCCAGCAGCTCGTCTAGCGGGGGGATAAATGAGCAGTTCTTC

V gene: TRBV7-6
D gene: NA
clone size: NA
J gene: TRBJ2-5
CDR3 protein: CASSLGGGGQGTQYF
CDR3 DNA: TGTGCCAGCAGTCTAGGAGGGGGCGGCCAAGGGACCCAGTACTTC

V gene: TRBV28
D gene: TRBD1
clone size: NA
J gene: TRBJ2-5
CDR3 protein: CASSSQGASRETQYF
CDR3 DNA: TGTGCCAGCAGTTCCCAGGGGGCTAGCAGAGAGACCCAGTACTTC

V gene: TRBV4-1
D gene: NA
clone size: NA
J gene: TRBJ1-5
CDR3 protein: CASSQIIGGVQWNQPQHF
CDR3 DNA: TGCGCCAGCAGCCAAATTATCGGGGGTGTTCAATGGAATCAGCCCCAGCATTTT

V gene: TRBV29-1
D gene: NA
clone size: few
J gene: TRBJ1-3
CDR3 protein: CSVRTGNTIYF
CDR3 DNA: TGCAGCGTTCGGACAGGAAACACCATATATTTT

V gene: TRBV9
D gene: NA
clone size: NA
J gene: TRBJ2-7
CDR3 protein: CASSGRDSYEQYF
CDR3 DNA: TGTGCCAGCAGCGGGAGGGACTCCTACGAGCAGTACTTC

V gene: TRBV15
D gene: NA
clone size: NA
J gene: TRBJ1-3
CDR3 protein: CATSRRTEPKGNTIYF
CDR3 DNA: TGTGCCACCAGCAGGCGGACAGAACCAAAGGGAAACACCATATATTTT

V gene: TRBV7-2
D gene: NA
clone size: few
J gene: TRBJ1-6
CDR3 protein: CASNPPGTSYNSPLHF
CDR3 DNA: TGTGCCAGCAACCCTCCAGGGACTAGCTATAATTCACCCCTCCACTTT

V gene: TRBV2
D gene: TRBD1
clone size: NA
J gene: TRBJ2-7
CDR3 protein: CASSRTGKHEQYF
CDR3 DNA: TGTGCCAGCTCCCGGACAGGGAAACACGAGCAGTACTTC

V gene: TRBV5-4
D gene: NA
clone size: NA
J gene: TRBJ1-1
CDR3 protein: CASSLSLMNTEAFF
CDR3 DNA: TGTGCCAGCAGCTTGTCCCTAATGAACACTGAAGCTTTCTTT

V gene: TRBV10-3
D gene: TRBD2
clone size: NA
J gene: TRBJ2-3
CDR3 protein: CAISDRLAGGSTDTQYF
CDR3 DNA: TGTGCCATCAGTGATAGACTAGCGGGGGGTTCCACAGATACGCAGTATTTT

V gene: TRBV15
D gene: NA
clone size: NA
J gene: TRBJ2-3
CDR3 protein: CATSRDGGLGTDTQYF
CDR3 DNA: TGTGCCACCAGCAGAGATGGGGGACTGGGCACAGATACGCAGTATTTT

V gene: TRBV7-2
D gene: TRBD2
clone size: NA
J gene: TRBJ2-7
CDR3 protein: CASSTRTSGSHEQYF
CDR3 DNA: TGTGCCAGCAGCACCAGGACTAGCGGGAGCCACGAGCAGTACTTC

V gene: TRBV11-2
D gene: TRBD2
clone size: few
J gene: TRBJ2-5
CDR3 protein: CASSVPSGGRFETQYF
CDR3 DNA: TGTGCCAGCAGCGTTCCTAGCGGGGGGCGATTTGAGACCCAGTACTTC

V gene: TRBV5-1
D gene: TRBD1
clone size: NA
J gene: TRBJ2-3
CDR3 protein: CASSPRQGDTQYF
CDR3 DNA: TGCGCCAGCAGCCCGAGACAGGGAGATACGCAGTATTTT

V gene: TRBV7-8
D gene: TRBD1
clone size: NA
J gene: TRBJ2-7
CDR3 protein: CASSPGTEGRQQYF
CDR3 DNA: TGTGCCAGCAGCCCCGGGACAGAGGGTCGGCAGCAGTACTTC

V gene: TRBV6-1
D gene: NA
clone size: NA
J gene: TRBJ2-5
CDR3 protein: CASSEARGAGGKTQYF
CDR3 DNA: TGTGCCAGCAGTGAAGCAAGGGGGGCAGGGGGGAAGACCCAGTACTTC

V gene: TRBV5-4
D gene: NA
clone size: NA
J gene: TRBJ2-1
CDR3 protein: CASSRDTNWYEQFF
CDR3 DNA: TGTGCCAGCAGCCGGGACACCAATTGGTATGAGCAGTTCTTC

V gene: TRBV18
D gene: TRBD2
clone size: NA
J gene: TRBJ2-1
CDR3 protein: CASSPLGLAGPDEQFF
CDR3 DNA: TGTGCCAGCTCACCACTGGGACTAGCGGGGCCGGATGAGCAGTTCTTC

V gene: TRBV7-9
D gene: TRBD1
clone size: NA
J gene: TRBJ1-1
CDR3 protein: CASSLRTGVNTEAFF
CDR3 DNA: TGTGCCAGCAGCCTACGGACAGGAGTGAACACTGAAGCTTTCTTT

V gene: TRBV28
D gene: TRBD1
clone size: NA
J gene: TRBJ1-3
CDR3 protein: CASKRGPGNTIYF
CDR3 DNA: TGTGCCAGCAAGAGGGGGCCTGGAAACACCATATATTTT

V gene: TRBV7-2
D gene: TRBD1
clone size: NA
J gene: TRBJ2-7
CDR3 protein: CASSQVGTGASYEQYF
CDR3 DNA: TGTGCCAGCAGCCAAGTTGGGACAGGGGCCTCCTACGAGCAGTACTTC

V gene: TRBV5-6
D gene: NA
clone size: NA
J gene: TRBJ1-1
CDR3 protein: CASSAGTGNTEAFF
CDR3 DNA: TGTGCCAGCAGCGCGGGGACGGGGAACACTGAAGCTTTCTTT

V gene: TRBV6-5
D gene: NA
clone size: NA
J gene: TRBJ1-1
CDR3 protein: CASSYRSDSDPTLF
CDR3 DNA: TGTGCCAGCAGTTACCGATCGGACAGCGATCCTACTCTCTTT

V gene: TRBV7-9
D gene: NA
clone size: NA
J gene: TRBJ1-4
CDR3 protein: CSSSLADSRTNEKLFF
CDR3 DNA: TGTTCCAGCAGCCTAGCGGACAGCAGGACTAATGAAAAACTGTTTTTT

V gene: TRBV28
D gene: NA
clone size: NA
J gene: TRBJ2-4
CDR3 protein: CASNPGRGAKNIQYF
CDR3 DNA: TGTGCCAGCAATCCCGGTAGGGGAGCCAAAAACATTCAGTACTTC

V gene: TRBV29-1
D gene: TRBD1
clone size: few
J gene: TRBJ2-7
CDR3 protein: CSVQDRVGYEQYF
CDR3 DNA: TGCAGCGTCCAGGACAGGGTCGGCTACGAGCAGTACTTC

V gene: TRBV11-2
D gene: TRBD1
clone size: NA
J gene: TRBJ1-2
CDR3 protein: CASSLLVTGGNYGYTF
CDR3 DNA: TGTGCCAGCAGCTTATTGGTAACAGGGGGAAACTATGGCTACACCTTC

V gene: TRBV28
D gene: NA
clone size: once
J gene: TRBJ1-5
CDR3 protein: CASSFSLQPQHF
CDR3 DNA: TGTGCCAGCAGTTTTTCCCTTCAGCCCCAGCATTTT

V gene: TRBV5-1
D gene: TRBD2
clone size: once
J gene: TRBJ2-7
CDR3 protein: CASSLGTSGSSSEQYF
CDR3 DNA: TGCGCCAGCAGCTTGGGGACTAGCGGGAGTTCGTCCGAGCAGTACTTC

V gene: TRBV4-3
D gene: NA
clone size: NA
J gene: TRBJ1-1
CDR3 protein: CASSQGTGINTEAFF
CDR3 DNA: TGCGCCAGCAGCCAAGGAACAGGGATTAATACTGAAGCTTTCTTT

V gene: TRBV7-7
D gene: NA
clone size: NA
J gene: TRBJ2-1
CDR3 protein: CASSSISGEQFF
CDR3 DNA: TGTGCTAGCAGCTCGATCTCGGGTGAGCAGTTCTTC

V gene: TRBV4-3
D gene: NA
clone size: once
J gene: TRBJ2-3
CDR3 protein: CASSQGHGTSGSDTQYF
CDR3 DNA: TGCGCCAGCAGCCAAGGGCACGGAACCTCCGGGTCAGATACGCAGTATTTT

V gene: TRBV6-5
D gene: NA
clone size: NA
J gene: TRBJ2-5
CDR3 protein: CASSYRGKETQYF
CDR3 DNA: TGTGCCAGCAGTTACCGAGGGAAAGAGACCCAGTACTTC

V gene: TRBV29-1
D gene: TRBD1
clone size: NA
J gene: TRBJ1-2
CDR3 protein: CSVDGQGGNYGYTF
CDR3 DNA: TGCAGCGTTGATGGACAGGGTGGGAATTATGGCTACACCTTC

V gene: TRBV28
D gene: TRBD2
clone size: NA
J gene: TRBJ2-7
CDR3 protein: CASSSAGSYEQYF
CDR3 DNA: TGTGCCAGCAGTTCAGCGGGGAGCTACGAGCAGTACTTC

V gene: TRBV10-3
D gene: TRBD1
clone size: NA
J gene: TRBJ1-1
CDR3 protein: CAISERVGTGKFNTEAFF
CDR3 DNA: TGTGCCATCAGTGAACGGGTCGGGACAGGGAAGTTTAACACTGAAGCTTTCTTT

V gene: TRBV5-1
D gene: NA
clone size: NA
J gene: TRBJ2-3
CDR3 protein: CASSLVSSDTQYF
CDR3 DNA: TGCGCCAGCAGCTTGGTTTCTTCGGATACGCAGTATTTT

V gene: TRBV4-3
D gene: TRBD1
clone size: NA
J gene: TRBJ2-3
CDR3 protein: CASSQDLGTGSDTQYF
CDR3 DNA: TGCGCCAGCAGCCAAGATTTAGGGACAGGCTCAGATACGCAGTATTTT

V gene: TRBV28
D gene: NA
clone size: NA
J gene: TRBJ1-1
CDR3 protein: CASSENTEAFF
CDR3 DNA: TGTGCCAGCTCAGAGAACACTGAAGCTTTCTTT

V gene: TRBV6-5
D gene: NA
clone size: NA
J gene: TRBJ2-7
CDR3 protein: CATSPGGYEQYF
CDR3 DNA: TGTGCGACCAGTCCCGGCGGCTACGAGCAGTACTTC

V gene: TRBV4-2
D gene: TRBD2
clone size: once
J gene: TRBJ2-1
CDR3 protein: CASSPTSGSYNEQFF
CDR3 DNA: TGTGCCAGCAGCCCTACTAGCGGCTCCTACAATGAGCAGTTCTTC

V gene: TRBV6-5
D gene: NA
clone size: NA
J gene: TRBJ2-3
CDR3 protein: CASSAQGEADTQYF
CDR3 DNA: TGTGCCAGCAGCGCGCAGGGTGAGGCAGATACGCAGTATTTT

V gene: TRBV5-6
D gene: TRBD2
clone size: NA
J gene: TRBJ2-5
CDR3 protein: CASSLIDGGVVTQYF
CDR3 DNA: TGTGCCAGCAGCTTGATTGACGGGGGGGTTGTGACCCAGTACTTC

V gene: TRBV6-1
D gene: NA
clone size: NA
J gene: TRBJ1-4
CDR3 protein: CASSALFNEKLFF
CDR3 DNA: TGTGCCAGCAGTGCTCTCTTTAATGAAAAACTGTTTTTT

V gene: TRBV2
D gene: NA
clone size: NA
J gene: TRBJ1-2
CDR3 protein: CASSQGGRGYGYTF
CDR3 DNA: TGTGCCAGCAGTCAAGGAGGGCGCGGCTATGGCTACACCTTC

V gene: TRBV7-3
D gene: TRBD2
clone size: NA
J gene: TRBJ2-2
CDR3 protein: CASSPTRLAGGGGELFF
CDR3 DNA: TGTGCCAGCAGCCCAACCCGTTTAGCGGGGGGGGGCGGGGAGCTGTTTTTT